This TCR beta chain was observed in a study of radiotherapy plus CTLA-4 blockade in lung cancer. Study-level background: Objective responses were seen in around 20% of patients, disease control in roughly 30%.

Method: immunoSEQ multiplex PCR; TCRdb's copy keeps in-frame clones and lacks some. This table holds 75,000 to 100,000 clones, 82% found once. In germline, CDR1 is LGHNA, CDR2 YNFKEQ. This CDR3 region has 20 residues. With V trimmed by 5 bases and J by 7 bases, 21 bases remained unmatched. This clone was observed a handful of times. The source is a human donor with non-small cell lung cancer who had a partial response to radiotherapy plus ipilimumab. The chain recombines TRBV4-2 with TRBJ2-7; 15 bases match TRBD2. The source material was peripheral blood, sampled from a patient treated with radiotherapy plus ipilimumab. CDR3 in amino acids: CASSFRDRTSGRGSFLEQYF. CDR3 nucleotide sequence: TGTGCCAGCAGCTTCCGGGACAGGACTAGCGGGAGGGGTTCTTTTTTGGAGCAGTACTTC.